The 11 T cell receptor beta chains below all came from one sample that was sequenced in a study of blood T cell repertoires in COVID-19 (dated by TCRdb to the early 2020s). Libraries were built with the immunoSEQ multiplex PCR assay. The table comes from immuneACCESS by way of TCRdb, which keeps in-frame sequences with V and J called. Part of the clones is missing from these tables; in studies checked, under half for an unresolved V gene and the rest for unknown reasons. The sample data list fewer than 95,000 clones, and 86% of these were observed just once. The ten largest clones take up about 26% of the sample. The sequenced sample was peripheral blood. The receptors originated from a man in his forties or fifties with active or convalescent COVID-19.

This clone was seen once. The chain couples TRBV6-5 to TRBJ2-5; tentative D call: TRBD1 (5 bases). The V gene lost 5 bases and the J gene lost 1 base, with 8 bases spanning the gap. Germline CDR1 and CDR2: MNHEY and SVGAGI. This CDR3 spans 13 amino acids. The chain's CDR3 is CASSRQTQETQYF. The CDR3 nucleotides read TGTGCCAGCAGTAGACAGACCCAAGAGACCCAGTACTTC.

This clone appeared a few times. J is TRBJ1-5 and V is TRBV7-2, with 12 bases matching TRBD1. J lost 7 bases, V lost 3 bases, and 4 bases had no gene match. Germline V gene lookup returns CDR1 SGHTA and CDR2 FQGNSA. This CDR3 is 15 amino acids long. The CDR3: CASSFSGQGAQPQHF. The CDR3 nucleotides read TGTGCCAGCAGCTTCTCGGGACAGGGGGCCCAGCCCCAGCATTTT.

The chain is built from TRBV7-9 and TRBJ2-4; TRBD1 aligns across 8 bases. Unmatched junction bases numbered 3, after V lost 0 bases and J lost 8 bases. This CDR3 has 14 residues. Germline V gene data show CDR1 as SEHNR and CDR2 as FQNEAQ (reference sequence). The CDR3 nucleotides are TGTGCCAGCAGCTTAGCGGGGACAGGCGACATTCAGTACTTC. Its protein product is CASSLAGTGDIQYF.

The genes are TRBV14 and TRBJ2-7, with 7 bases that match TRBD2. J lost 3 bases, V lost 0 bases, and 5 bases had no gene match. Germline loops: CDR1 SGHDN, CDR2 FVKESK. The CDR3 runs to 15 residues. The CDR3 protein is CASSQEVGGVYEQYF. In DNA form, the CDR3 reads TGTGCCAGCAGCCAAGAGGTGGGAGGGGTCTACGAGCAGTACTTC.

This clone is a singleton in its sample. The J gene is TRBJ1-2, the V gene TRBV30; the D gene is possibly TRBD1 (5 bases). CDR1 is GTSNPN, CDR2 SVGIG, per germline (reference sequence). V was shortened by 0 bases and J by 7 bases, with 9 bases between the two germline ends. The CDR3 is 12 residues long. CDR3 bases: TGTGCCTGGAGTGTTCGGCAGGGTGGCTACACCTTC. Protein product: CAWSVRQGGYTF.

V and J are TRBV18 and TRBJ1-3, with D unclear. This CDR3 comprises 15 residues. V dropped 6 bases and J dropped 0 bases, with 12 bases sitting between them. The germline V gene has CDR1 KGHSH and CDR2 LQKENI. The CDR3 region is CASSPIGNSGNTIYF. For the CDR3, the DNA is TGTGCCAGCTCTCCCATTGGCAACTCTGGAAACACCATATATTTT.

The rearrangement links TRBV5-4 to TRBJ2-5; 10 nucleotides line up with TRBD1. The V gene end was trimmed by 4 bases and the J gene end by 4 bases; junction bases not matched to a gene: 7. Germline assignment: CDR1 SGHNT and CDR2 YYREEE (reference sequence). The CDR3 has 15 residues. CDR3 nucleotide sequence: TGTGCCAGCAGCCCCCGGGACAGGGGACGAGAGACCCAGTACTTC. This gives the protein CASSPRDRGRETQYF.

This clone was observed once. The chain recombines TRBV7-2 with TRBJ2-3, with D perhaps matching TRBD2 (6 bases). Germline CDR1 is SGHTA and CDR2 is FQGNSA. CDR3 length equals 12 residues. V was cut by 1 base and J by 8 bases, with 7 bases left in between. The DNA of the CDR3 is TGTGCCAGCAGCTTAGTGGGGGGTACGCAGTATTTT. Its translation: CASSLVGGTQYF.

The genes are TRBV7-2 and TRBJ2-7, with 10 bases lining up with TRBD2. CDR1 is SGHTA, CDR2 FQGNSA, per germline. After removal of 4 bases from V and 6 bases from J, the junction contained 6 bases not matched to a gene. The CDR3 spans 14 residues. The CDR3 DNA is TGTGCCAGCAGCTGGACTAGCGGCAGTGGCGAGCAGTACTTC. It yields the protein CASSWTSGSGEQYF.

Only one count was recorded for this clone. The V gene is TRBV19, the J gene TRBJ1-4; D call uncertain. V lost 9 bases and J 4 bases, leaving 15 bases between the germline ends. The CDR3 has 14 residues. Per the germline V gene, CDR1 is LNHDA and CDR2 is SQIVND (reference sequence). In DNA, the CDR3 is TGTGCCAGCTCGTTGACGGGAGTTAATGAAAAACTGTTTTTT. Amino acids: CASSLTGVNEKLFF.

V gene TRBV15 combines with J gene TRBJ1-2; no definite D call. This CDR3 spans 16 amino acids. Deletions cut 2 bases from V and 2 bases from J, with 15 bases between. CDR1 is LNHNV, CDR2 YYDKDF, per germline (reference sequence). The CDR3, as DNA: TGTGCCACCAGCAGACAAAGAGGGTTGGGAAACTATGGCTACACCTTC. It codes for CATSRQRGLGNYGYTF.